The T cell receptor beta chain described here comes from a study of blood T cell repertoires in COVID-19. For the study at large: Sample material is recorded as cDNA or gDNA derived from T cells, B-cell-depleted T cells, or PBMCs.

Profiled with immunoSEQ multiplex PCR; TCRdb holds only in-frame clones, not every one. The sample holds roughly 150,000 clones, 65% to 85% seen once. V dropped 5 bases and J dropped 2 bases, with 12 bases sitting between them. Germline CDR1 reads SGHVS; CDR2 reads FQNEAQ. This CDR3 contains 14 residues. The sequenced material came from PBMCs or T cells enriched from blood (not recorded which). The rearrangement joins TRBV7-8 to TRBJ1-1, with D maybe TRBD1 (5 bases). The clonotype was recovered from a man aged 65 to 79 who had been exposed to COVID-19. This CDR3 is CASSIAGINTEAFF. The CDR3 DNA follows: TGTGCCAGCAGCATTGCAGGGATAAACACTGAAGCTTTCTTT.